This T cell receptor beta chain was sequenced during a study of cytomegalovirus exposure and HLA in healthy donors. Primers included in the PCR were 60 Vbeta and 13 Jbeta primers. The repertoire was sequenced with immunoSEQ multiplex PCR; TCRdb's copy has only in-frame clones and lacks some. The sample includes 90,000 to 150,000 clones, 77% of them seen just once. Note on this clone: The antigen is unknown.

Healthy bone marrow donors supplied every sample. The V gene's germline CDR1 is ENHRY and CDR2 SYGVKD. The CDR3 loop spans 15 amino acids. The V and J ends lost 4 bases and 5 bases respectively, with 12 bases between them. Notes on the study in general: Indistinguishable V segments such as TRBV6-2 and TRBV6-3 were excluded. Specificity for CMV antigens was confirmed in vitro for a few of the CMV-associated chains.

The sequence was obtained from a young man in good health and CMV-seropositive. The source material was PBMCs. This sequence joins TRBV10-3 and TRBJ1-6, with D perhaps matching TRBD1 (5 bases). For the CDR3, the DNA is TGTGCCATCAGTGGTCAGGGTGTAAATAATTCACCCCTCCACTTT. Its translation is CAISGQGVNNSPLHF.